The text below deals with one T cell receptor beta chain. Its antigen is not known. The TCR library protocol was used to attach unique molecular identifiers. These identifiers were attached to individual cDNA molecules. TCRdb independently ran MiXCR on the 5' RACE reads; one entry per CDR3 protein. The sample yields 20,000 to 25,000 distinct CDR3 sequences, nearly 5.5% seen once. This record belongs to a study of early T cells in non-severe SARS-CoV-2 infection. About the research overall: The authors sequenced bulk RNA from unsorted whole blood, leaving chains unpaired. Findings and limits, study-wide: Anti-spike CD8 responses were favored by VDJdb matching, which missed private and CD4 specificities.

V gave up 7 bases and J gave up 5 bases, with 15 bases separating them. The germline V gene encodes CDR1 MNHEY and CDR2 SVGAGI. The CDR3 consists of 14 residues. This receptor was obtained from an adult who was a healthcare worker with PCR-confirmed SARS-CoV-2 infection or an uninfected control (not recorded which). V is TRBV6-5 and J is TRBJ2-1; maybe TRBD2 (5 bases). Material for sequencing was whole blood. The CDR3 reads CASTESGAHNEQFF. The CDR3 DNA reads TGTGCCAGCACCGAAAGCGGAGCCCACAATGAGCAGTTCTTC.